This TCR beta chain is from a study of response to subunit inactivated influenza vaccine. General study findings and limits: A suggestion made by the authors is that each seasonal influenza vaccination recruits few new T cells.

In regard to this clonotype: Its antigen is as yet unknown.

TCRdb reprocessed the RT-PCR reads with MiXCR, giving one entry per CDR3 protein. The table records around 530,000 distinct CDR3 sequences, approximately 15% of them present only once. V dropped 6 bases and J dropped 8 bases, with 10 bases sitting between them. The CDR3 runs 11 residues. The sample was CD4+ T cells sorted from PBMCs, taken around 2 years after vaccination. The chain uses TRBV12-3 or TRBV12-4 and TRBJ2-5, with D maybe TRBD2 (6 bases). The origin of this receptor is a man aged 50 to 69 who received an inactivated influenza vaccine. For the CDR3, the DNA is TGTGCCAGCAGACTGGGAGGTACCCAGTACTTC. Translated, it gives CASRLGGTQYF.